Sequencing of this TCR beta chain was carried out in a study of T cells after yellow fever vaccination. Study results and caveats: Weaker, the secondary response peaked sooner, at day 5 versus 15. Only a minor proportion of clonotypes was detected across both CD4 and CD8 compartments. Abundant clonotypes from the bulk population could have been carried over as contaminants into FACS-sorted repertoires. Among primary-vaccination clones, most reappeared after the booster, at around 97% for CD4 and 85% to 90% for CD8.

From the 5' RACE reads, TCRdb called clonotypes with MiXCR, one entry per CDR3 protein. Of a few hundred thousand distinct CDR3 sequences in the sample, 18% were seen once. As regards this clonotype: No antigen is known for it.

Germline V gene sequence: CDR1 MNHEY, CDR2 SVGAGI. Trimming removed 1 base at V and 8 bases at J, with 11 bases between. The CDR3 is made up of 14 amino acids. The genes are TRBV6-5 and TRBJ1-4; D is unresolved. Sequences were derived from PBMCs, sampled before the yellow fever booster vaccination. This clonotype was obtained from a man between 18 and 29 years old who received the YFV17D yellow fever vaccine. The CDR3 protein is CASSYWRPGEKLFF. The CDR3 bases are TGTGCCAGCAGTTACTGGCGGCCGGGGGAAAAACTGTTTTTT.